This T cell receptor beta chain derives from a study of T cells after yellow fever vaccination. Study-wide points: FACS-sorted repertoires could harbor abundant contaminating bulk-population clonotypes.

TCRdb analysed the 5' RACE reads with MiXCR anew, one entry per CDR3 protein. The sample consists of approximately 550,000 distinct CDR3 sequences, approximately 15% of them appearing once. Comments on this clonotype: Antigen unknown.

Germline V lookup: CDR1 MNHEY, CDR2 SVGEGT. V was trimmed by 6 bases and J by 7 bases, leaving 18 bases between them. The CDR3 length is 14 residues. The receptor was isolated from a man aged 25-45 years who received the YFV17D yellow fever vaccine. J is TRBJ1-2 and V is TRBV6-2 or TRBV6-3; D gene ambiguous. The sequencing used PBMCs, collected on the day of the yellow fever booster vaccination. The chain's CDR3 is CASSSSLGLSGYTF. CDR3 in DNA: TGTGCCAGCAGCTCTTCCCTCGGACTGTCTGGCTACACCTTC.